A selection of T cell receptor beta chains follows, all from one sample in a study of T-cell reconstitution after alpha-beta-depleted transplantation in children. MiXCR was run by TCRdb on the PCR reads, yielding one entry per CDR3 protein. The sample shows about 400,000 distinct CDR3 sequences, around 21% of them seen only once. This specimen was PBMCs from the stem cell graft donor, taken from the stem cell graft. The receptors shown here come from a human donor who donated a stem cell graft to a child with acute myeloid leukemia. CDR3s include the opening cysteine and the closing phenylalanine or tryptophan. D genes are given only for firm matches. A row's size may be missing; if present it is once, few, many or a size class.

>TRBJ2-5|TRBV24-1|.|17|TRBD1
TGTGCCACCAGCAATACAGGGGGCCCTAGTTCCCAAGAGACCCAGTACTTC
CATSNTGGPSSQETQYF
>TRBJ2-7|TRBV12-3/TRBV12-4|.|15|TRBD2
TGTGCCAGCAGTTTTTTCGCGGGAGGCTCGTACGAGCAGTACTTC
CASSFFAGGSYEQYF
>TRBJ2-5|TRBV7-6|.|14|.
TGTGCCAGCAGCTTGAGTGGGAGGACGGAGACCCAGTACTTC
CASSLSGRTETQYF
>TRBJ2-7|TRBV6-1|.|15|TRBD2
TGTGCCAGCAGTGGTCAAGGGACTAGGAACTACGAGCAGTACTTC
CASSGQGTRNYEQYF
>TRBJ1-5|TRBV20-1|.|16|.
TGCAGTGCCGGTCACAGGTTAGGCAAAGGCAATCAGCCCCAGCATTTT
CSAGHRLGKGNQPQHF
>TRBJ2-1|TRBV12-3/TRBV12-4|many|14|TRBD1
TGTGCCAGCAGTTTAGGGCAGGGGGATGATGAGCAGTTCTTC
CASSLGQGDDEQFF
>TRBJ2-7|TRBV12-3/TRBV12-4|few|16|.
TGTGCCAGCAGTTTAGGGGCAGGGGTAATAGCCTACGAGCAGTACTTC
CASSLGAGVIAYEQYF
>TRBJ2-7|TRBV20-1|many|13|TRBD2
TGCAGTGCTAGCCTCCGGCGGGAGGGACAGCAGTACTTC
CSASLRREGQQYF
>TRBJ2-7|TRBV27|.|15|TRBD2
TGTGCCAGCAGTTCCAGCCCCGGACTAGCCTTCGAGCAGTACTTC
CASSSSPGLAFEQYF
>TRBJ1-1|TRBV15|few|13|.
TGTGCCACCAGCAGAAAGGGAAACACTGAAGCTTTCTTT
CATSRKGNTEAFF
>TRBJ2-1|TRBV12-3/TRBV12-4|many|11|.
TGTGCCAGCAGTTTTAAATCCGAGCAGTTCTTC
CASSFKSEQFF
>TRBJ1-4|TRBV12-3/TRBV12-4|few|12|.
TGTGCCAGCAGTTCAGAAACAGGAAAACTGTTTTTT
CASSSETGKLFF
>TRBJ2-1|TRBV20-1|.|12|.
TGCAGTGCTAGAGAAATAGGGCTAGCGCAGTTCTTC
CSAREIGLAQFF
>TRBJ2-3|TRBV12-5|many|16|.
TGTGCTAGTGGTTCCCGAAGTGGCGACAGGACAGATACGCAGTATTTT
CASGSRSGDRTDTQYF
>TRBJ1-2|TRBV4-2|many|14|.
TGTGCCAGCAGCCAAGGGATAGGCAACTATGGCTACACCTTC
CASSQGIGNYGYTF
>TRBJ2-3|TRBV20-1|many|15|TRBD2
TGCAGTGCTAGAGACGGGACTAGCCATCCAGATACGCAGTATTTT
CSARDGTSHPDTQYF
>TRBJ2-5|TRBV5-1|.|14|TRBD2
TGCGCCAGCAGCCCGGGACTAGCGGGAGAGACCCAGTACTTC
CASSPGLAGETQYF
>TRBJ2-2|TRBV12-3/TRBV12-4|many|16|.
TGTGCCAGCAGTTTAGGGACAGCAACGAACACCGGGGAGCTGTTTTTT
CASSLGTATNTGELFF
>TRBJ2-1|TRBV7-8|.|14|TRBD2
TGTGCCAGCAGCTTTGGCGGGAGTAAAAATGAGCAGTTCTTC
CASSFGGSKNEQFF
>TRBJ1-1|TRBV7-6|few|14|.
TGTGCCAGCAGCTTACAGGGGAGGTACACTGAAGCTTTCTTT
CASSLQGRYTEAFF
>TRBJ2-4|TRBV4-3|.|16|.
TGCGCCAGCAGCCAAGCGCCGGACAGTCCCAAAAACATTCAGTACTTC
CASSQAPDSPKNIQYF
>TRBJ2-5|TRBV5-1|few|15|.
TGCGCCAGCAGCCCTCTAATCGGTACGAAAGAGACCCAGTACTTC
CASSPLIGTKETQYF
>TRBJ1-4|TRBV7-6|.|16|TRBD1
TGTGCCAGCAGCGCGACAGGGGGCGCATATAATGAAAAACTGTTTTTT
CASSATGGAYNEKLFF
>TRBJ2-1|TRBV12-3/TRBV12-4|.|15|TRBD2
TGTGCCAGCAGCCAAAATAGCGGGAGGGCCGGTGAGCAGTTCTTC
CASSQNSGRAGEQFF
>TRBJ2-7|TRBV29-1|many|14|.
TGCAGCGTTGTCCAAGCGACGGGTTCCTACGAGCAGTACTTC
CSVVQATGSYEQYF
>TRBJ1-2|TRBV7-9|many|15|.
TGTGCCAGCAGCTCTTACAGGGACGCTAACTATGGCTACACCTTC
CASSSYRDANYGYTF
>TRBJ2-5|TRBV5-6|once|15|TRBD2
TGTGCCAGCAGCTACCTAGCGGGAGGAGGCGAGACCCAGTACTTC
CASSYLAGGGETQYF
>TRBJ2-7|TRBV20-1|few|13|.
TGCAGTGCTAGAGAGACCACCTCCTACGAGCAGTACTTC
CSARETTSYEQYF
>TRBJ1-1|TRBV5-1|.|16|TRBD1
TGCGCCAGCAGCTTGGTCCCGACAGGGGAGAACACTGAAGCTTTCTTT
CASSLVPTGENTEAFF
>TRBJ2-6|TRBV20-1|many|15|TRBD2
TGCAGTGCCTCGACTAGCGGGAGTAGGGCCAACGTCCTGACTTTC
CSASTSGSRANVLTF
>TRBJ2-5|TRBV25-1|.|15|.
TGTGCCAGCAGTGTGGAAAGGGGCGAGGGGGAGACCCAGTACTTC
CASSVERGEGETQYF
>TRBJ2-7|TRBV6-2/TRBV6-3|.|12|TRBD2
TGTGCCAGCAGTACCGGGAGGCGCGAGCAGTACTTC
CASSTGRREQYF
>TRBJ1-3|TRBV2|.|13|.
TGTGCGAGCACTTTTCGTTCTGGAAACACCATATATTTT
CASTFRSGNTIYF
>TRBJ2-3|TRBV3-1|few|14|.
TGTGCCAGCAGCCAAGCAGGGAGCACAGATACGCAGTATTTT
CASSQAGSTDTQYF
>TRBJ2-1|TRBV5-1|few|15|TRBD2
TGCGCCAGCACCTTCATGACTAGCGGGAGTGATGAGCAGTTCTTC
CASTFMTSGSDEQFF
>TRBJ1-2|TRBV28|.|14|.
TGTGCCAGCAGTTTGTCGGGGCCTAACTATGGCTACACCTTC
CASSLSGPNYGYTF
>TRBJ2-1|TRBV4-3|.|18|.
TGCGCCAGCAGCCAAGGGGGCTCGAGCCTTTACTCCTACAATGAGCAGTTCTTC
CASSQGGSSLYSYNEQFF
>TRBJ2-2|TRBV5-1|.|14|.
TGCGCCAGCAGCAGTATGGTCGACAACGGGGAGCTGTTTTTT
CASSSMVDNGELFF
>TRBJ2-2|TRBV4-3|.|14|.
TGCGCCAGCAGCCAAGATGGGGACACCGGGGAGCTGTTTTTT
CASSQDGDTGELFF
>TRBJ2-7|TRBV11-2|few|15|TRBD1
TGTGCCAGCAGCTTAACCAGGGGGCAGTACTACGAGCAGTACTTC
CASSLTRGQYYEQYF
>TRBJ2-3|TRBV7-2|few|13|TRBD2
TGTGCCAGCAAGCTAGCGGGATTAGATACGCAGTATTTT
CASKLAGLDTQYF
>TRBJ2-1|TRBV4-1|.|19|TRBD2
TGCGCCAGCAGCCAAGTCTCTGCGGGAGGGCTAGGAGGCTACAATGAGCAGTTCTTC
CASSQVSAGGLGGYNEQFF
>TRBJ2-7|TRBV5-5|few|14|TRBD2
TGTGCCAGCAGCCCAGGCGGGACTACCTACGAGCAGTACTTC
CASSPGGTTYEQYF
>TRBJ2-7|TRBV12-3/TRBV12-4|few|14|.
TGTGCCAGCAACCGGGGCAACAACCCCTACGAGCAGTACTTC
CASNRGNNPYEQYF
>TRBJ2-1|TRBV7-3|.|15|TRBD2
TGTGCCAGCAGCCGAAGCGGGATCGCACCTAATGAGCAGTTCTTC
CASSRSGIAPNEQFF
>TRBJ2-1|TRBV29-1|.|13|.
TGCAGCGTTGACCACAGGACGAGGGATGAGCAGTTCTTC
CSVDHRTRDEQFF
>TRBJ1-2|TRBV27|once|13|.
TGTGCCAGCAGTTTTCGGGGGGCTGGTGGCTACACCTTC
CASSFRGAGGYTF
>TRBJ2-7|TRBV28|few|14|.
TGTGCCAGCAGTTTTACAGGGCTGAGTTACGAGCAGTACTTC
CASSFTGLSYEQYF
>TRBJ2-5|TRBV25-1|many|14|.
TGTGCCAGCAGTGAATTCGACGGACAAGAGACCCAGTACTTC
CASSEFDGQETQYF
>TRBJ1-5|TRBV29-1|many|14|TRBD1
TGCAGCGTTGTGACAGGGGGCTTGGGTCAGCCCCAGCATTTT
CSVVTGGLGQPQHF
>TRBJ2-4|TRBV12-3/TRBV12-4|.|15|TRBD2
TGTGCCAGCAGCCCGGGACTAGCGGGACAAAACATTCAGTACTTC
CASSPGLAGQNIQYF